This T cell receptor beta chain appears in the sequencing data of a study of blood T cell repertoires in COVID-19. In the original workflow: Estimation of nucleated cell counts was performed using reference gene primer amplification. Only in-frame clones appear in the TCRdb table, and some are missing; sequencing was by immunoSEQ multiplex PCR. The V and J calls and clone size were taken over from that table, and D and trimming were inferred from the DNA. Here the sample spans about 220,000 clones, roughly 85% being singletons. Trimming removed 4 bases from V and 8 bases from J, with 17 bases in between. Per the germline V gene, CDR1 is SQVTM and CDR2 is ANQGSEA. This CDR3 contains 13 residues.

This rearrangement joins TRBV29-1 to TRBJ1-2; TRBD1 is a possible D gene (6 bases). The sequence derives from a woman aged 70-85 years with COVID-19, enrolled during active disease. Sequencing was done on a sample of peripheral blood. CDR3 nucleotide sequence: TGCAGCGTTGTGGGGCTACAGGGCTACGGCTACACCTTC. Its protein product is CSVVGLQGYGYTF.